The source of this T cell receptor beta chain is a study of Graves' ophthalmopathy and Graves' hyperthyroidism. CDR1 is MDHEN and CDR2 is SYDVKM in the germline V gene. V dropped 5 bases and J dropped 6 bases, with 17 bases sitting between them. The CDR3 spans 14 residues. Beta-chain TCR CDR3 regions were amplified from RNA transcripts. Second-round multiplex PCR followed a first-round RT-PCR using HTBI primers. MiXCR, applied by TCRdb to the multiplex PCR reads, yields one record per CDR3 protein. The table lists about 390,000 distinct CDR3 sequences, about 18% of them singletons, with roughly 2.3% in the top ten. This clonotype appeared many times.

The chain has TRBV28 and TRBJ2-7, with D perhaps TRBD2 (6 bases). The sequencing input was peripheral blood. The source is an adult woman with stable Graves' hyperthyroidism. CDR3 loop: CASSPSLGGSEQYF. Here the CDR3 DNA reads TGTGCCAGCAGTCCGAGTTTAGGAGGGTCCGAGCAGTACTTC.